This TCR beta chain was retrieved from a study of shared clonotypes between healthy human individuals. CD45RO-negative CD8 cells positively selected for CCR7 made up the naive population, which excluded terminally differentiated effector memory CD45RA+ cells. The germline CDR1 and CDR2 sequences are SGHTA and FQGNSA. Trimming removed 0 bases at V and 2 bases at J, with 8 bases between. The CDR3 extends over 14 amino acids. The data were produced by immunoSEQ multiplex PCR, yet TCRdb's version contains in-frame clones alone and is incomplete. There are under 1 million clones in the sample; about 96% occur only once, and roughly 0.23% lies in the top ten.

The specimen was naive CD8+ T cells sorted from blood. The chain recombines TRBV7-2 with TRBJ2-7; D unclear. The receptor's source is a man aged 25-45 years in good health. In DNA form, the CDR3 reads TGTGCCAGCAGCTTAGCGCCACCTACCTACGAGCAGTACTTC. Amino acid sequence: CASSLAPPTYEQYF.